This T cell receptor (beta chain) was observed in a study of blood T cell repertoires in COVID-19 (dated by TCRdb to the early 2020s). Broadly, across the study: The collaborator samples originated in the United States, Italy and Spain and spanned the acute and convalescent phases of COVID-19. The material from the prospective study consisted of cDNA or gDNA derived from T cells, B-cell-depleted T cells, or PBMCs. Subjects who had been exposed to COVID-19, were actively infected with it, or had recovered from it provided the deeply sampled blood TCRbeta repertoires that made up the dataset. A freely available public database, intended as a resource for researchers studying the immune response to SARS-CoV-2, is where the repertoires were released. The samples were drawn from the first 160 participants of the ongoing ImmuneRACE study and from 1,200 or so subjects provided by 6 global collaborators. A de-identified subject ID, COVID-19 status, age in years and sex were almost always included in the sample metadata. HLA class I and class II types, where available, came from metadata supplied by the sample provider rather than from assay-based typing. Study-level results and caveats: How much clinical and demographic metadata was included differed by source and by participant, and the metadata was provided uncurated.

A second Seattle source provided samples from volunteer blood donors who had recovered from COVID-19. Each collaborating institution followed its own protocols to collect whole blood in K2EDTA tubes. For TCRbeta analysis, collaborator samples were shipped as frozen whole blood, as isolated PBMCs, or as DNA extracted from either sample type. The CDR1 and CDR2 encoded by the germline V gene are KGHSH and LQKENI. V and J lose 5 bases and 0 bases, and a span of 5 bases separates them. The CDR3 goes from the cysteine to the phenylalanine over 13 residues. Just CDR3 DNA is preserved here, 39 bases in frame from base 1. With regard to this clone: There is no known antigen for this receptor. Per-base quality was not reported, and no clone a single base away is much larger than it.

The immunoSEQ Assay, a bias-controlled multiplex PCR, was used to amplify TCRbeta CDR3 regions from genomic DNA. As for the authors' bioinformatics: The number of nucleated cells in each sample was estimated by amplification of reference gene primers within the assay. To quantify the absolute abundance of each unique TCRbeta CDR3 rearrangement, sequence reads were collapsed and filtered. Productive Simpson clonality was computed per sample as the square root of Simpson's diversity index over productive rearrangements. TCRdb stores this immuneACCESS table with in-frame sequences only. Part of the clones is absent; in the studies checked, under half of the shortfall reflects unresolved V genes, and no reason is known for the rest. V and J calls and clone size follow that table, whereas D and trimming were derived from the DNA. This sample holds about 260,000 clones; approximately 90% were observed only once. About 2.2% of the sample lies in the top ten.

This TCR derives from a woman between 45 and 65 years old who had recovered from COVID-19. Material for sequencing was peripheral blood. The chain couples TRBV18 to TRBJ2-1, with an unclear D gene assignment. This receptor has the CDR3 CASSDTSYNEQFF. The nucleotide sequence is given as TGTGCCAGCTCAGACACCTCCTACAATGAGCAGTTCTTC.